These 30 T cell receptor beta chains share one sample of origin, sequenced in a study of blood T cell repertoires in COVID-19. Sequencing was performed with immunoSEQ multiplex PCR; in TCRdb, only in-frame clones are kept and a portion is missing. The table lists more than 200,000 clones, 80% to 90% of them singletons. Material: PBMCs or T cells enriched from blood (not recorded which). The receptors here all came from a man aged 40-49 years who had recovered from COVID-19.

The gene calls are TRBV15 and TRBJ2-2; possibly TRBD1 for D (5 bases). The CDR3 length is 14 residues. The V end was cut by 4 bases, the J end by 6 bases, with 12 bases between. Germline V gene lookup returns CDR1 LNHNV and CDR2 YYDKDF (reference sequence). CDR3 loop: CATSTRDSAGELFF. For the CDR3, the DNA is TGTGCCACCAGCACCAGGGATTCAGCCGGGGAGCTGTTTTTT.

The chain has TRBV6-2 or TRBV6-3 and TRBJ2-2, with D perhaps TRBD1 (7 bases). V dropped 4 bases and J dropped 6 bases, with 15 bases sitting between them. The CDR3 has 15 amino acids. The germline gives CDR1 MNHEY, CDR2 SVGEGT. The CDR3 loop is CASSWDSGLAGELFF. The CDR3 region has the DNA TGTGCCAGCAGTTGGGACAGCGGGTTGGCCGGGGAGCTGTTTTTT.

The rearrangement links TRBV5-1 to TRBJ1-3; D is perhaps TRBD1 (6 bases). V was shortened by 4 bases and J by 5 bases, with 13 bases between the two germline ends. The CDR3 contains 14 residues. Germline V lookup: CDR1 SGHRS, CDR2 YFSETQ. The CDR3 sequence is CASSLDRDRNTIYF. CDR3 nucleotide sequence: TGCGCCAGCAGCCTCGACCGGGACAGAAACACCATATATTTT.

The V call is TRBV5-1, the J call TRBJ2-5; 10 positions match TRBD2. Trimming took 0 bases from V and 2 from J; bases not matched to a gene: 7. The germline V gene encodes CDR1 SGHRS and CDR2 YFSETQ. The CDR3 runs to 17 residues. CDR3 residues: CASSLALAGGRQETQYF. The CDR3 DNA reads TGCGCCAGCAGCTTGGCGTTAGCGGGAGGCAGACAAGAGACCCAGTACTTC.

The chain uses TRBV7-9 and TRBJ1-2; 8 bases line up with TRBD1. Losses at the gene ends were 4 bases for V and 0 bases for J; bases not matched to a gene: 7. Germline lookup yields CDR1 SEHNR and CDR2 FQNEAQ (reference sequence). CDR3 length: 16 amino acids. CDR3 sequence (DNA): TGTGCCAGCAGCTCCCCGCGGGACAGGTCTAACTATGGCTACACCTTC. It specifies CASSSPRDRSNYGYTF.

The chain couples TRBV10-2 to TRBJ1-5; 7 nucleotides line up with TRBD1. The CDR3 runs 13 residues. Germline CDR1 and CDR2: WSHSY and SAAADI. With 6 bases clipped from V and 3 bases from J, the junction kept 2 bases outside the gene matches. CDR3 DNA: TGCGCCAGCAGAGACAGGGACAATCAGCCCCAGCATTTT. Its translation is CASRDRDNQPQHF.

The rearrangement links TRBV29-1 to TRBJ2-7; 8 bases map to TRBD2. The J segment lost 1 base and the V segment lost 2 bases, leaving 1 base of the junction unmatched. Germline V CDR1 and CDR2: SQVTM, ANQGSEA. CDR3 length: 13 amino acids. This CDR3 reads CSVETGGSYEQYF. The CDR3 DNA reads as TGCAGCGTTGAAACGGGGGGGTCCTACGAGCAGTACTTC.

The chain carries TRBV6-5 and TRBJ2-1; TRBD1 is a possible D gene (6 bases). V was clipped by 6 bases and J by 0 bases, with 12 bases between them. CDR1 and CDR2 (germline): MNHEY, SVGAGI. The CDR3 contains 15 residues. CDR3 protein: CASSIDRSSYNEQFF. CDR3 coding DNA: TGTGCCAGCAGCATCGACAGGAGCTCCTACAATGAGCAGTTCTTC.

The chain links TRBV28 to TRBJ1-2; no reliable D call. The V end lost 5 bases, the J end lost 8 bases, and 12 bases lay between the germline ends. Germline V gives CDR1 MDHEN, CDR2 SYDVKM. The CDR3 totals 12 residues. CDR3 nucleotides: TGTGCCAGCAGTCTAGGCCGACTCGGCTACACCTTC. It is translated as CASSLGRLGYTF.

V usage is TRBV2 and J usage is TRBJ2-5; 8 bases are a match to TRBD1. Germline V CDR1 and CDR2: SNHLY, FYNNEI. This CDR3 has 14 amino acids. V trimming: 5 bases; J trimming: 5 bases; junction bases outside the gene matches: 7. CDR3 sequence reads: CASSPDRALETQYF. DNA for the CDR3: TGTGCCAGCAGTCCGGACAGGGCATTGGAGACCCAGTACTTC.

This clone was detected a few times. This chain connects TRBV11-1 to TRBJ1-1, with D uncertain. Germline V CDR1 and CDR2: SGHAT, FQDESV (reference sequence). The CDR3 is made up of 16 amino acids. V lost 5 bases, J lost 1 base, and 17 bases lay in between. The CDR3 DNA sequence: TGTGCCAGCAGCCCACGCCTTCGACGGGAGAACACTGAAGCTTTCTTT. Translating gives CASSPRLRRENTEAFF. The whole variable domain, remainder taken from reference TRBV11-1 and TRBJ1-1, is EAEVAQSPRYKITEKSQAVAFWCDPISGHATLYWYRQILGQGPELLVQFQDESVVDDSQLPKDRFSAERLKGVDSTLKIQPAELGDSAMYLCASSPRLRRENTEAFFGQGTRLTVV.

The CDR3 region is CASSSPGQFNYGYTF. CDR3 nucleotide sequence: TGTGCCAGCAGTTCCCCGGGACAGTTCAACTATGGCTACACCTTC. The chain links TRBV6-5 to TRBJ1-2, with 7 bases that match TRBD1. With 4 bases clipped from V and 2 bases from J, the junction kept 7 bases outside the gene matches. CDR1 and CDR2 (germline): MNHEY, SVGAGI. The CDR3 is made up of 15 amino acids.

In this sample, this clone turned up once. This rearrangement joins TRBV29-1 to TRBJ2-1, with a possible D match to TRBD2 (6 bases). Trimming left V 4 bases short and J 7 bases short, with 20 bases between. The CDR3 length is 15 residues. Germline lookup yields CDR1 SQVTM and CDR2 ANQGSEA. The CDR3, as DNA: TGCAGCGTTGTGCGAGGGGAACGGGGGTTTAATGAGCAGTTCTTC. It specifies CSVVRGERGFNEQFF.

A note on this clone: A much larger clone is a single base away; this may be a read error. The chain employs TRBV7-9 and TRBJ2-1; TRBD2 agrees at 10 bases. This CDR3 has 16 residues. Trimming took 3 bases from V and 10 from J; bases not matched to a gene: 12. Germline values: CDR1 SEHNR, CDR2 FQNEAQ (reference sequence). The CDR3, as DNA: TGTGCCAGCAGCTTGCTTGGAAGCGGGAGGGCGGCCGAGCAGTTCTTC. As protein: CASSLLGSGRAAEQFF.

This clone came up once. V and J are TRBV10-3 and TRBJ2-7, with TRBD1 matching over 12 bases. The CDR3 totals 14 residues. Germline lookup yields CDR1 ENHRY and CDR2 SYGVKD. The trim removed 7 bases at V and 6 bases at J, leaving 7 bases unmatched. The CDR3 is CAINLGTGGFEQYF. The DNA for the CDR3 is TGTGCCATCAACCTTGGGACAGGGGGCTTCGAGCAGTACTTC.

The chain employs TRBV28 and TRBJ1-5, with D unclear. CDR1 is MDHEN and CDR2 is SYDVKM in the germline V gene. The CDR3 length is 15 residues. The V end lost 5 bases, the J end lost 1 base, and 12 bases lay between the germline ends. The CDR3 here is CASSSLHGSNQPQHF. The CDR3 DNA is TGTGCCAGCAGTAGCTTACACGGGAGCAATCAGCCCCAGCATTTT.

V gene TRBV23-1 combines with J gene TRBJ1-1, with D maybe TRBD1 (5 bases). TRBV23-1 is annotated as an ORF whose role is uncertain. V dropped 0 bases and J dropped 1 base, with 12 bases sitting between them. This CDR3 region has 16 residues. CDR3 residues: CASSQSSRGGNTEAFF. CDR3 nucleotides: TGCGCCAGCAGTCAATCGTCGAGGGGAGGGAACACTGAAGCTTTCTTT.

This chain joins TRBV10-3 and TRBJ2-7, with 10 bases identical to TRBD1. V shed 6 bases and J 6 bases; nucleotides not matched to a gene: 8. CDR1 is ENHRY, CDR2 SYGVKD, per germline. CDR3 length equals 14 residues. The DNA of the CDR3 is TGTGCCATCAGCCGGGACAGGGGTTTTTCCGAGCAGTACTTC. Its protein is CAISRDRGFSEQYF.

In its sample, this clone was seen a few times. The V gene is TRBV5-1, the J gene TRBJ1-1, with a possible D match to TRBD1 (5 bases). V lost 4 bases, J lost 4 bases, and 20 bases lay in between. Germline-derived CDR1 and CDR2 are SGHRS and YFSETQ. This CDR3 region has 16 residues. CDR3 protein: CASSVPPGGLSTEAFF. In nucleotides, the CDR3 is TGCGCCAGCAGCGTACCCCCCGGGGGTTTGAGCACTGAAGCTTTCTTT.

V gene TRBV7-9 combines with J gene TRBJ2-7, with 13 bases lining up with TRBD2. The CDR3 has 17 amino acids. The germline V gene encodes CDR1 SEHNR and CDR2 FQNEAQ (reference sequence). After removal of 5 bases from V and 4 bases from J, the junction contained 11 bases not matched to a gene. CDR3 sequence: CASSQNFGLAGEYEQYF. The CDR3 nucleotides read TGTGCCAGCAGCCAGAATTTTGGACTAGCGGGGGAATACGAGCAGTACTTC.

A single count supports this clone. The J gene is TRBJ2-3, the V gene TRBV27, with 8 bases identical to TRBD1. Germline CDR1 is MNHEY and CDR2 is SMNVEV (reference sequence). There are 14 residues in the CDR3. Trimming at V came to 3 bases and at J to 5 bases, leaving 4 bases not matched to a gene. The CDR3 loop is CASSFDRGLDTQYF. CDR3 sequence (DNA): TGTGCCAGCAGTTTCGACAGGGGATTAGATACGCAGTATTTT.

The V gene is TRBV6-2 or TRBV6-3, the J gene TRBJ2-1, with 9 positions matching TRBD1. CDR1 is MNHEY, CDR2 SVGEGT, per germline. V was pared by 2 bases and J by 4 bases, with 9 bases of the junction left unmatched. This CDR3 is 17 amino acids long. The chain's CDR3 is CASSYPAAGQGYNEQFF. For the CDR3, the DNA is TGTGCCAGCAGTTACCCGGCCGCGGGACAGGGTTACAATGAGCAGTTCTTC.

The CDR3 loop reads CASSATTGDGYTF. The CDR3 DNA reads as TGTGCCAGCAGTGCGACGACAGGAGATGGCTACACCTTC. J is TRBJ1-2 and V is TRBV2, with D possibly TRBD1 on 6 matching bases. Looked up from germline, CDR1 is SNHLY and CDR2 is FYNNEI. This CDR3 spans 13 amino acids. The V end lost 4 bases, the J end lost 6 bases, and 12 bases lay between the germline ends.

The chain has TRBV11-2 and TRBJ1-6; TRBD1 matches 7 bases. The V gene's germline CDR1 is SGHAT and CDR2 FQNNGV. The CDR3 is 16 amino acids. Trimming at V came to 2 bases and at J to 4 bases, leaving 5 bases not matched to a gene. CDR3 protein: CASSLQGVSYNSPLHF. The CDR3 DNA reads TGTGCCAGCAGCTTACAGGGGGTCTCGTATAATTCACCCCTCCACTTT.

This rearrangement joins TRBV27 to TRBJ1-1; possibly TRBD1 for D (5 bases). This CDR3 has 15 residues. V lost 6 bases to trimming and J lost 4 bases, with 18 bases between them. Germline values: CDR1 MNHEY, CDR2 SMNVEV (reference sequence). CDR3 DNA: TGTGCCAGCAGGTCGACCGCAAGGGGTGGCACTGAAGCTTTCTTT. Its protein product is CASRSTARGGTEAFF.

J is TRBJ2-5 and V is TRBV11-2; tentative D call: TRBD2 (5 bases). V shed 0 bases and J shed 0 bases, with 8 bases lying between them. The CDR3 consists of 15 residues. Germline CDR1 reads SGHAT; CDR2 reads FQNNGV. The CDR3 region has the DNA TGTGCCAGCAGCTTAGACGGGGTCGACCAAGAGACCCAGTACTTC. This sequence encodes CASSLDGVDQETQYF.

The chain links TRBV7-9 to TRBJ2-5; D uncertain. Germline V gene sequence: CDR1 SEHNR, CDR2 FQNEAQ (reference sequence). V was trimmed by 6 bases and J by 1 base, leaving 6 bases between them. The CDR3 is 12 residues long. Here the CDR3 DNA reads TGTGCCAGCAGAATGGCCCAAGAGACCCAGTACTTC. Amino acid sequence: CASRMAQETQYF.

Notes on this clone: Other nucleotide sequences from this sample produce the same CDR3. The rearrangement uses TRBV6-5 and TRBJ1-5, with D unclear. The V gene lost 6 bases and the J gene lost 0 bases, with 9 bases spanning the gap. Germline loops: CDR1 MNHEY, CDR2 SVGAGI. There are 14 residues in the CDR3. The CDR3 region has the DNA TGTGCCAGCAGCTCGACATATAGCAATCAGCCCCAGCATTTT. It codes for CASSSTYSNQPQHF.

The chain joins TRBV20-1 to TRBJ2-5, with 8 bases identical to TRBD2. The CDR3 loop spans 14 amino acids. V was pared by 3 bases and J by 5 bases, with 8 bases of the junction left unmatched. CDR1 and CDR2 from the germline V gene are DFQATT and SNEGSKA (reference sequence). The CDR3 is CSASNGGAGETQYF. The CDR3 nucleotides are TGCAGTGCTAGTAACGGGGGGGCCGGGGAGACCCAGTACTTC.

The J gene is TRBJ2-7, the V gene TRBV27; weak D call: TRBD1 (6 bases). There are 15 residues in the CDR3. V lost 0 bases and J lost 3, with 12 bases in between. Germline V gene sequence: CDR1 MNHEY, CDR2 SMNVEV (reference sequence). This CDR3 is CASSLSGQGYYEQYF. The CDR3 DNA reads as TGTGCCAGCAGTTTATCAGGGCAGGGGTACTACGAGCAGTACTTC.